Listed below are T cell receptor beta chains from one sample, sequenced in a study of shared clonotypes between healthy human individuals. The table came from immunoSEQ multiplex PCR; TCRdb's copy has only in-frame clones and leaves some out. The top ten hold around 0.067% of the sample, which has some 200,000 clones, approximately 92% seen once. The specimen sequenced was naive CD4+ T cells sorted from blood. Receptor source: a woman aged 25 to 39 in good health. Both conserved end residues are part of each CDR3. The D gene is left open where the match is weak. Not every row has a clone size; where given, it reads once, few, many or a size class.

size	D	V	J	DNA	CDR3
.	.	TRBV28	TRBJ1-1	TGTGCCAGCAGTTTAGGCGGGGGGACTGAAGCTTTCTTT	CASSLGGGTEAFF
.	.	TRBV27	TRBJ2-7	TGTGCCAGCTCAACCCCCATCAGTGGGCTCTACGAGCAGTACTTC	CASSTPISGLYEQYF
few	.	TRBV27	TRBJ2-7	TGTGCCAGCAGTCGTGGTGGCAGCTCCTACGAGCAGTACTTC	CASSRGGSSYEQYF
.	.	TRBV29-1	TRBJ1-1	TGCAGCGTTTTATTGGTAATGAACACTGAAGCTTTCTTT	CSVLLVMNTEAFF
.	TRBD2	TRBV2	TRBJ2-1	TGTGCCAGCAGTGAAGGACTAGCGGGAGAGAATGAGCAGTTCTTC	CASSEGLAGENEQFF
.	.	TRBV30	TRBJ1-1	TGTGCCTGGAGTGTGTTAGTGAACACTGAAGCTTTCTTT	CAWSVLVNTEAFF
.	.	TRBV14	TRBJ1-5	TGTGCCAGCAGCCAATCCGGGGATCAGCCCCAGCATTTT	CASSQSGDQPQHF
.	.	TRBV9	TRBJ1-1	TGTGCCAGCAGCGTAGGCGCCAGAAAAATGAACACTGAAGCTTTCTTT	CASSVGARKMNTEAFF
.	TRBD2	TRBV7-2	TRBJ2-7	TGTGCCAGCAGCCCATCGGTGACTAGCGTGCACGAGCAGTACTTC	CASSPSVTSVHEQYF
.	.	TRBV2	TRBJ2-7	TGTGCCAGCAGTGAACGGCCGACGACTACCTACGAGCAGTACTTC	CASSERPTTTYEQYF
.	.	TRBV28	TRBJ1-2	TGTGCCAGCAGTTTCTGGGACTATGGCTACACCTTC	CASSFWDYGYTF
.	.	TRBV2	TRBJ2-1	TGTGCCAGCAGCCCTCCTGGGTTGGGATACAATGAGCAGTTCTTC	CASSPPGLGYNEQFF
.	.	TRBV7-2	TRBJ2-3	TGTGCCAGCAGCTCAAGCCCGGGGTCGGGATTGACAGATACGCAGTATTTT	CASSSSPGSGLTDTQYF
.	TRBD1	TRBV5-1	TRBJ1-1	TGCGCCAGCAGCCAGGGGGACAACTTCTCGGCTTTCTTT	CASSQGDNFSAFF
.	TRBD2	TRBV18	TRBJ2-1	TGTGCCAGCTCACCATTGCTAGCGGGAGACAATGAGCAGTTCTTC	CASSPLLAGDNEQFF
.	.	TRBV28	TRBJ2-2	TGTGCCACCACCGGCGGGTGGTTAGCGGCCGGGGAGCTGTTTTTT	CATTGGWLAAGELFF
.	.	TRBV6-6	TRBJ2-7	TGTGCCAGCAGGCCTGCGGGGTCCTCCTACGAGCAGTACTTC	CASRPAGSSYEQYF
.	.	TRBV28	TRBJ2-1	TGTGCCAGCATGGCAGCACAAGACGCCTACAATGAGCAGTTCTTC	CASMAAQDAYNEQFF
.	TRBD1	TRBV11-2	TRBJ1-1	TGTGCCAGCAGCCCAGTAAGGGGGCGGGACACTGAAGCTTTCTTT	CASSPVRGRDTEAFF
.	.	TRBV21-1	TRBJ2-7	TGTGCCAGCAGCAAAGCGGCCAGGACAGGGAGCTACGAGCAGTACTTC	CASSKAARTGSYEQYF
.	.	TRBV7-9	TRBJ2-1	TGTGCCAGCAGCTTAGCGACCTACAATGAGCAGTTCTTC	CASSLATYNEQFF
.	.	TRBV7-2	TRBJ1-5	TGTGCCAGCAGCTTACAGGGAACTAATCAGCCCCAGCATTTT	CASSLQGTNQPQHF
.	.	TRBV5-1	TRBJ2-7	TGCGCCAGCAGCTTTGAAAGCCTCTACGAGCAGTACTTC	CASSFESLYEQYF
.	TRBD2	TRBV19	TRBJ2-7	TGTGCCAGTAGACCCGGGAGGGCCGTCGAGCAGTACTTC	CASRPGRAVEQYF
.	TRBD1	TRBV11-2	TRBJ1-5	TGTGCCAGCAGCAGGGACAGGAGCAATCAGCCCCAGCATTTT	CASSRDRSNQPQHF
.	.	TRBV6-5	TRBJ2-7	TGTGCCAGCAGGCTCCCAGACGAGCAGTACTTC	CASRLPDEQYF
once	TRBD1	TRBV5-1	TRBJ2-4	TGCGCCAGCAGCCCCCGGACAGGTCGAGTCAAAAACATTCAGTACTTC	CASSPRTGRVKNIQYF
.	.	TRBV5-1	TRBJ1-2	TGCGCCAGCAGCTTGGCGAGGGATGGCTACACCTTC	CASSLARDGYTF